The next 26 T cell receptor beta chains were all read from a single sample in a study of blood T cell repertoires in COVID-19. TCRdb's copy holds only in-frame clones and misses some; the assay was immunoSEQ multiplex PCR. This sample carries roughly 210,000 clones, approximately 80% of them seen once, and the ten largest clones take over 9.5%. Specimen: peripheral blood. Every receptor here comes from a woman older than 75 with COVID-19, enrolled during active disease.

V is TRBV28 and J is TRBJ1-1; D call uncertain. CDR1 is MDHEN and CDR2 is SYDVKM in the germline V gene. The CDR3 has 13 amino acids. Deletions cut 7 bases from V and 0 bases from J, with 9 bases between. CDR3 residues: CASITAMNTEAFF. CDR3 DNA: TGTGCCAGCATCACAGCAATGAACACTGAAGCTTTCTTT. The full variable domain, with the rest looked up from reference TRBV28 and TRBJ1-1, is DVKVTQSSRYLVKRTGEKVFLECVQDMDHENMFWYRQDPGLGLRLIYFSYDVKMKEKGDIPEGYSVSREKKERFSLILESASTNQTSMYLCASITAMNTEAFFGQGTRLTVV.

V and J are TRBV27 and TRBJ2-6; 10 bases match TRBD1. Germline lookup yields CDR1 MNHEY and CDR2 SMNVEV (reference sequence). This CDR3 has 15 amino acids. Trimming at V came to 6 bases and at J to 4 bases, leaving 3 bases not matched to a gene. The CDR3 reads CASRGTGVGANVLTF. DNA of the CDR3: TGTGCCAGCAGAGGGACAGGGGTCGGGGCCAACGTCCTGACTTTC.

Concerning this clone itself: Other nucleotide sequences in the sample specify the same CDR3. The chain uses TRBV4-2 and TRBJ1-5; the match to TRBD1 covers 8 bases. Germline values: CDR1 LGHNA, CDR2 YNFKEQ. The CDR3 consists of 16 residues. V was clipped by 1 base and J by 2 bases; unmatched bases: 4. The CDR3 spells CASSQAQGAGNQPQHF. DNA for the CDR3: TGTGCCAGCAGCCAAGCGCAGGGGGCCGGCAATCAGCCCCAGCATTTT.

This sequence joins TRBV7-9 and TRBJ2-2; the match to TRBD1 covers 10 bases. Germline-derived CDR1 and CDR2 are SEHNR and FQNEAQ (reference sequence). Trimming took 2 bases from V and 6 from J; bases not matched to a gene: 6. The CDR3 spans 16 residues. The CDR3 region is CASSLFRTGGPGELFF. The CDR3 DNA reads TGTGCCAGCAGCTTATTTCGGACAGGGGGACCCGGGGAGCTGTTTTTT. Combining the CDR3 with reference TRBV7-9 and TRBJ2-2 gives the whole variable domain DTGVSQNPRHKITKRGQNVTFRCDPISEHNRLYWYRQTLGQGPEFLTYFQNEAQLEKSRLLSDRFSAERPKGSFSTLEIQRTEQGDSAMYLCASSLFRTGGPGELFFGEGSRLTVL.

This clone is a singleton in its sample. The V and J genes are TRBV10-3 and TRBJ1-6; 8 bases line up with TRBD1. Germline CDR1 reads ENHRY; CDR2 reads SYGVKD. V was pared by 0 bases and J by 3 bases, with 4 bases of the junction left unmatched. The CDR3 totals 17 residues. The CDR3 is CAISESGQGGYNSPLHF. The CDR3 region has the DNA TGTGCCATCAGTGAGTCCGGACAGGGCGGCTATAATTCACCCCTCCACTTT.

This clone was counted once. The CDR3 loop reads CASSFWENSYGYTF. The CDR3 bases are TGTGCCAGCAGCTTCTGGGAGAATAGCTATGGCTACACCTTC. The chain uses TRBV7-2 and TRBJ1-2, with D uncertain. Germline lookup yields CDR1 SGHTA and CDR2 FQGNSA. The CDR3 covers 14 residues. Trimming took 3 bases from V and 4 from J, leaving 12 bases between them.

J is TRBJ2-2 and V is TRBV18; TRBD2 might be the D (6 bases). Germline V gene lookup returns CDR1 KGHSH and CDR2 LQKENI. The CDR3 has 16 residues. V lost 0 bases to trimming and J lost 1 base, with 9 bases between them. The CDR3 loop is CASSPPNGGNTGELFF. Here the CDR3 DNA reads TGTGCCAGCTCACCACCGAACGGGGGGAACACCGGGGAGCTGTTTTTT.

The chain links TRBV3-1 (or the pseudogene TRBV3-2) to TRBJ1-5, with 9 bases aligning to TRBD1. This CDR3 spans 15 amino acids. J gave up 11 bases and V 3 bases, and 11 bases lay outside the gene matches. Per germline, CDR1 LGHDT and CDR2 YNNKEL (reference sequence). The CDR3 sequence: CASSQEGTGRLAQHF. In DNA form, the CDR3 reads TGTGCCAGCAGCCAGGAAGGGACAGGGAGGTTAGCCCAGCATTTT.

This clone was seen a handful of times. The chain carries TRBV28 and TRBJ1-4, with D possibly being TRBD1 (5 bases). Germline CDR1 reads MDHEN; CDR2 reads SYDVKM. V dropped 8 bases and J dropped 8 bases, with 12 bases sitting between them. The length of the CDR3 is 12 residues. CDR3 amino acids: CASARQIEKLFF. Here the CDR3 DNA reads TGTGCCAGCGCGCGACAGATAGAAAAACTGTTTTTT.

This chain links TRBV6-1 with TRBJ2-1; TRBD1 is a possible D gene (5 bases). The germline V gene has CDR1 MNHNS and CDR2 SASEGT. The CDR3 contains 15 residues. Trimming took 2 bases from V and 6 from J, leaving 14 bases between them. DNA for the CDR3: TGTGCCAGCAGTGAACCGGTAGACAGTCCCAATGAGCAGTTCTTC. Protein sequence: CASSEPVDSPNEQFF.

The chain employs TRBV5-1 and TRBJ1-2; 8 nucleotides line up with TRBD1. J gave up 2 bases and V 3 bases, and 9 bases lay outside the gene matches. CDR1 and CDR2 (germline): SGHRS, YFSETQ. The CDR3 is made up of 16 amino acids. The CDR3 loop is CASSSIPGQENYGYTF. CDR3 DNA sequence: TGCGCCAGCAGCTCCATACCGGGACAGGAAAACTATGGCTACACCTTC. Complete variable domain (other parts from reference TRBV5-1 and TRBJ1-2): KAGVTQTPRYLIKTRGQQVTLSCSPISGHRSVSWYQQTPGQGLQFLFEYFSETQRNKGNFPGRFSGRQFSNSRSEMNVSTLELGDSALYLCASSSIPGQENYGYTFGSGTRLTVV.

This clone was seen only a few times. The CDR3 loop reads CASHSNTGELFF. The CDR3 nucleotides are TGTGCCAGCCATTCAAACACCGGGGAGCTGTTTTTT. The chain couples TRBV6-5 to TRBJ2-2, with D unresolved. The V gene lost 8 bases and the J gene lost 2 bases, with 6 bases spanning the gap. The CDR3 is 12 amino acids. Per germline, CDR1 MNHEY and CDR2 SVGAGI.

The chain uses TRBV2 and TRBJ1-5; D is possibly TRBD1 (5 bases). CDR1 and CDR2 (germline): SNHLY, FYNNEI. CDR3 length: 17 amino acids. V was pared by 3 bases and J by 0 bases, with 15 bases between. The CDR3, as DNA: TGTGCCAGCAGTGAGTTCCCTATGGGGGGTAGCAATCAGCCCCAGCATTTT. Protein product: CASSEFPMGGSNQPQHF.

The chain has TRBV7-9 and TRBJ2-5; no clear D. Trimming removed 1 base at V and 5 bases at J, with 14 bases between. This CDR3 is built from 15 residues. Germline loops: CDR1 SEHNR, CDR2 FQNEAQ (reference sequence). This CDR3 reads CASSLGAGGLETQYF. The CDR3 bases are TGTGCCAGCAGCTTAGGAGCCGGCGGCCTTGAGACCCAGTACTTC.

This clone was picked up a small number of times. The chain employs TRBV2 and TRBJ1-1; maybe TRBD1 (5 bases). Germline CDR1 is SNHLY and CDR2 is FYNNEI. V was pared by 7 bases and J by 1 base, with 13 bases between. The CDR3 is 14 amino acids. CDR3 DNA sequence: TGTGCCAGCACCTCAGGGTTTGCGAACACTGAAGCTTTCTTT. This codes for CASTSGFANTEAFF.

The chain employs TRBV28 and TRBJ2-2; tentatively, D is TRBD2 (5 bases). The germline V gene has CDR1 MDHEN and CDR2 SYDVKM. The V end was cut by 6 bases, the J end by 6 bases, with 11 bases between. This CDR3 has 13 residues. In DNA, the CDR3 is TGTGCCAGCAGGAAAGACGGGGCCGGGGAGCTGTTTTTT. Translation: CASRKDGAGELFF.

This clone has only one observation. This chain links TRBV7-2 with TRBJ2-1; D not certain. Germline CDR1 reads SGHTA; CDR2 reads FQGNSA. This CDR3 spans 14 amino acids. The V and J ends lost 5 bases and 5 bases respectively, with 13 bases between them. The CDR3 DNA reads as TGTGCCAGCAGCCCTCGAGGAACCCACAATGAGCAGTTCTTC. Its protein is CASSPRGTHNEQFF.

V and J are TRBV9 and TRBJ1-2, with 8 positions matching TRBD1. V was pared by 5 bases and J by 7 bases, with 13 bases of the junction left unmatched. The CDR3 sequence is 15 residues long. Germline values: CDR1 SGDLS, CDR2 YYNGEE. The CDR3 loop is CASSLKTGDSSGYTF. The CDR3 region has the DNA TGTGCCAGCAGTTTAAAGACAGGGGATTCGAGTGGCTACACCTTC. Complete variable domain (other parts from reference TRBV9 and TRBJ1-2): DSGVTQTPKHLITATGQRVTLRCSPRSGDLSVYWYQQSLDQGLQFLIQYYNGEERAKGNILERFSAQQFPDLHSELNLSSLELGDSALYFCASSLKTGDSSGYTFGSGTRLTVV.

The rearrangement joins TRBV14 to TRBJ2-7; D gene ambiguous. CDR3 length: 11 residues. The germline V and J ends were trimmed by 4 bases and 3 bases, with 4 bases remaining between them. CDR1 is SGHDN, CDR2 FVKESK, per germline. The chain's CDR3 is CASSLNYEQYF. CDR3 DNA: TGTGCCAGCAGCCTAAACTACGAGCAGTACTTC.

V usage is TRBV7-6 and J usage is TRBJ2-7, with D possibly TRBD1 on 6 matching bases. V lost 5 bases to trimming and J lost 2 bases, with 16 bases between them. Germline CDR1 is SGHVS and CDR2 is FNYEAQ. This CDR3 has 15 amino acids. The CDR3 nucleotides are TGTGCCAGCAGCCTATTCCAGGGGTCCGCCTACGAGCAGTACTTC. Its protein product is CASSLFQGSAYEQYF.

This rearrangement joins TRBV2 to TRBJ2-3; 7 bases match TRBD1. Germline values: CDR1 SNHLY, CDR2 FYNNEI. Germline trimming cut 9 bases from V and 4 bases from J; bases unmatched to any gene: 7. This CDR3 has 13 residues. The chain's CDR3 is CARVPGQPDTQYF. The CDR3 coding sequence is TGTGCCAGAGTTCCGGGACAGCCAGATACGCAGTATTTT.

The chain carries TRBV6-6 and TRBJ1-5; 9 nucleotides align to TRBD1. The CDR3 sequence is 16 residues long. The junction had 5 bases not matched to a gene; V was cut back by 2 bases and J by 3 bases. Germline V gene lookup returns CDR1 MNHNY and CDR2 SVGAGI (reference sequence). The CDR3 region is CASSYLGQGFNQPQHF. The CDR3 nucleotides are TGTGCCAGCAGTTACCTAGGACAGGGGTTCAATCAGCCCCAGCATTTT.

V and J are TRBV4-2 and TRBJ2-4; 11 bases line up with TRBD1. V shed 0 bases, J shed 1 base, and the junction held 8 bases outside the gene matches. Germline V gene data show CDR1 as LGHNA and CDR2 as YNFKEQ. The CDR3 extends over 19 amino acids. This CDR3 reads CASSQEGGQGGAAKNIQYF. CDR3 coding DNA: TGTGCCAGCAGCCAAGAGGGGGGACAGGGGGGTGCGGCCAAAAACATTCAGTACTTC.

The chain couples TRBV9 to TRBJ2-1, with 10 bases aligning to TRBD2. CDR1 SGDLS and CDR2 YYNGEE come from the germline V gene. The CDR3 length is 19 residues. V was clipped by 0 bases and J by 0 bases; unmatched bases: 9. The CDR3 DNA is TGTGCCAGCAGCGTAGCAGGAGCGGGGGGGCTCAGCTCCTACAATGAGCAGTTCTTC. Amino acids: CASSVAGAGGLSSYNEQFF.

This chain joins TRBV2 and TRBJ1-6; D is ambiguous. Deletions cut 5 bases from V and 3 bases from J, with 11 bases between. Germline V gene sequence: CDR1 SNHLY, CDR2 FYNNEI. This CDR3 has 15 residues. The CDR3 region has the DNA TGTGCCAGCAGTAAGACCCGGGACTATAATTCACCCCTCCACTTT. Residues: CASSKTRDYNSPLHF.

This chain links TRBV6-2 or TRBV6-3 with TRBJ1-2, with D possibly TRBD1 on 5 matching bases. CDR1 is MNHEY and CDR2 is SVGEGT in the germline V gene. This CDR3 has 14 amino acids. Trimming cost V 4 bases and J 9 bases, with 18 bases left between them. CDR3 DNA sequence: TGTGCCAGCAGTTGGGGAAACACAGGAGCGAGCTACACCTTC. This codes for CASSWGNTGASYTF.